This T cell receptor (beta chain) was identified in a study of blood T cells in healthy people across ages. Germline CDR1 and CDR2: MNHEY and SMNVEV (reference sequence). Trimming cost V 2 bases and J 3 bases, with 7 bases left between them. The length of the CDR3 is 13 residues. Study results and limitations: Possibly confounding the expanded clonotype changes was the fact that donor CMV status was unknown.

For the second PCR, which ran for about 7 to 11 cycles, a sample-barcoded 5' primer and a J-beta primer mix were used. TCRdb used MiXCR to reprocess the 5' RACE reads, holding one entry per CDR3 protein. The table has about 1.8 million distinct CDR3 sequences, around half seen once; the top ten hold around 2.1%. As concerns this clonotype: Its antigen is undetermined.

Isolating PBMCs gave at least 6.5 million of these cells per sample. The V gene is TRBV27, the J gene TRBJ1-1, with D unresolved. The source of this sequence is a woman in her 40s in good health. Source material: blood. Here the CDR3 DNA reads TGTGCCAGCAGTTTAGCGGTCCACACTGAAGCTTTCTTT. Its translation: CASSLAVHTEAFF.